Listed below are T cell receptor beta chains from one sample, sequenced in a study of T-cell reconstitution after alpha-beta-depleted transplantation in children. MiXCR was run by TCRdb on the PCR reads, yielding one entry per CDR3 protein. Of 280,000 or so distinct CDR3 sequences listed, 9.5% to 13% are singletons. The source material was peripheral blood, sampled 180 days after TCRalphabeta/CD19-depleted stem cell transplant. The source is a male patient aged 2 to 9 who had a stem cell transplant for chronic granulomatous disease, so the T cells may come from the graft donor. Both conserved end residues are part of each CDR3. Each record gives: clone size, V gene, D gene, J gene, CDR3 protein, CDR3 DNA. A D gene is named only where the DNA matches it firmly. Size is stated for part of the rows, as once, few or many counts, or as a class when the clone is expanded.

>-|TRBV19|TRBD1|TRBJ2-2
CASLRDRGKQNTGELFF
TGTGCCAGTCTCCGGGACAGGGGGAAACAGAACACCGGGGAGCTGTTTTTT
>-|TRBV5-1|-|TRBJ2-2
CAISLKGTGELFF
TGCGCCATCAGCTTAAAGGGAACCGGGGAGCTGTTTTTT
>many|TRBV5-1|TRBD1|TRBJ2-3
CASSVDRGITDTQYF
TGCGCCAGCAGCGTCGACAGGGGGATCACAGATACGCAGTATTTT
>-|TRBV4-1|-|TRBJ2-7
CASSQAALYEQYF
TGCGCCAGCAGCCAAGCGGCCCTCTACGAGCAGTACTTC
>many|TRBV12-3/TRBV12-4|TRBD2|TRBJ2-3
CASSHRLAGGTDTQYF
TGTGCCAGCAGTCATCGACTAGCGGGAGGTACAGATACGCAGTATTTT
>many|TRBV12-3/TRBV12-4|-|TRBJ1-4
CASSLSPAGNEKLFF
TGTGCCAGCAGTTTAAGCCCGGCCGGGAATGAAAAACTGTTTTTT
>many|TRBV28|-|TRBJ1-1
CASSSARLQAFF
TGTGCCAGCAGTTCGGCGCGGCTCCAAGCTTTCTTT
>many|TRBV5-1|-|TRBJ1-6
CASSSGRNNSPLHF
TGCGCCAGCTCCTCTGGGCGGAATAATTCACCCCTCCACTTT
>many|TRBV12-3/TRBV12-4|-|TRBJ2-5
CASSSLPGTNEETQYF
TGTGCCAGCAGTTCCCTCCCCGGGACAAATGAGGAGACCCAGTACTTC
>many|TRBV27|-|TRBJ2-7
CASSLSSAGPEYF
TGTGCCAGCAGTTTAAGCAGTGCGGGGCCGGAGTACTTC
>many|TRBV4-2|TRBD2|TRBJ2-2
CASSHRVAGGTGELFF
TGTGCCAGCAGCCACCGGGTAGCGGGAGGGACCGGGGAGCTGTTTTTT
>few|TRBV6-1|-|TRBJ1-2
CASSRVGYGYTF
TGTGCCAGCAGCAGGGTAGGCTATGGCTACACCTTC
>many|TRBV5-4|-|TRBJ2-2
CASSSRLDTGELFF
TGTGCCAGCAGCTCCCGACTAGACACCGGGGAGCTGTTTTTT
>many|TRBV29-1|-|TRBJ2-1
CSVEDNEQFF
TGCAGCGTTGAAGACAATGAGCAGTTCTTC
>many|TRBV7-9|-|TRBJ2-7
CASSLPRDSYEQYF
TGTGCCAGCAGCTTACCCAGGGATTCCTACGAGCAGTACTTC
>many|TRBV20-1|TRBD1|TRBJ1-2
CSARSGQGPAYGYTF
TGCAGTGCTAGATCCGGACAGGGACCTGCCTATGGCTACACCTTC
>many|TRBV9|TRBD2|TRBJ2-2
CASSLGLAGVGGELFF
TGTGCCAGCAGCCTGGGACTAGCGGGAGTGGGCGGGGAGCTGTTTTTT
>once|TRBV28|TRBD1|TRBJ2-7
CASRMGTASSYEQYF
TGTGCCAGCAGAATGGGGACAGCATCTTCCTACGAGCAGTACTTC
>-|TRBV13|-|TRBJ1-1
CASTGPGGTEAFF
TGTGCCAGCACGGGACCGGGAGGGACTGAAGCTTTCTTT
>many|TRBV10-3|-|TRBJ2-7
CAISPGYEQYF
TGTGCCATCAGTCCGGGGTACGAGCAGTACTTC
>many|TRBV20-1|TRBD2|TRBJ2-3
CSAPRGGTDTQYF
TGCAGTGCCCCGCGGGGGGGCACAGATACGCAGTATTTT
>many|TRBV4-2|-|TRBJ2-6
CASSQDGESGANVLTF
TGTGCCAGCAGCCAAGATGGGGAATCTGGGGCCAACGTCCTGACTTTC
>many|TRBV5-5|-|TRBJ1-3
CASSPGRQVISGNTIYF
TGTGCCAGCAGCCCAGGACGGCAGGTCATCTCTGGAAACACCATATATTTT
>many|TRBV20-1|-|TRBJ2-2
CSAALWDVGGELFF
TGCAGTGCTGCCCTTTGGGATGTTGGCGGGGAGCTGTTTTTT
>many|TRBV7-3|-|TRBJ2-1
CASSLTRDNEQFF
TGTGCCAGCAGCCTCACTAGGGACAATGAGCAGTTCTTC
>many|TRBV5-5|-|TRBJ1-3
CASSSGPHLSGNTIYF
TGTGCCAGCAGCTCGGGGCCGCACCTCTCTGGAAACACCATATATTTT
>many|TRBV15|-|TRBJ2-1
CATSNQYEQFF
TGTGCCACCAGCAATCAGTATGAGCAGTTCTTC
>many|TRBV27|TRBD2|TRBJ2-1
CASSLLGGRWTSGRGEQFF
TGTGCCAGCAGTTTACTGGGGGGGAGGTGGACAAGCGGGAGGGGAGAGCAGTTCTTC
>many|TRBV5-1|-|TRBJ2-1
CASSPMGGDYNEQFF
TGCGCCAGCAGCCCGATGGGGGGCGACTACAATGAGCAGTTCTTC
>many|TRBV7-8|TRBD1|TRBJ2-5
CASSFLHGTGEETQYF
TGTGCCAGCAGCTTCTTACACGGGACAGGGGAAGAGACCCAGTACTTC
>many|TRBV5-1|-|TRBJ2-3
CASSYGDTQYF
TGCGCCAGCAGCTACGGAGATACGCAGTATTTT
>many|TRBV15|-|TRBJ2-7
CATSDRDRKSYEQYF
TGTGCCACCAGCGACCGGGACCGCAAATCCTACGAGCAGTACTTC
>many|TRBV5-1|-|TRBJ2-2
CASTRDSGELFF
TGCGCCAGTACCAGGGATTCCGGGGAGCTGTTTTTT
>many|TRBV27|-|TRBJ2-5
CASSLQPQETQYF
TGTGCCAGCAGTTTACAGCCTCAAGAGACCCAGTACTTC
>-|TRBV15|-|TRBJ2-1
CATSRGDGDSYNEQFF
TGTGCCACCAGCAGAGGCGACGGCGACTCCTACAATGAGCAGTTCTTC
>many|TRBV30|-|TRBJ2-2
CACSGGSTGELFF
TGTGCCTGTTCAGGGGGGAGTACCGGGGAGCTGTTTTTT
>many|TRBV28|-|TRBJ2-3
CASRTRADTQYF
TGTGCCAGCAGAACCAGGGCAGATACGCAGTATTTT
>many|TRBV12-3/TRBV12-4|-|TRBJ2-2
CASSLSGGPFGELFF
TGTGCCAGCAGTTTGTCGGGGGGCCCTTTCGGGGAGCTGTTTTTT
>many|TRBV7-2|-|TRBJ2-2
CAALEQNTGELFF
TGTGCCGCCCTAGAGCAAAACACCGGGGAGCTGTTTTTT
>-|TRBV12-2|-|TRBJ2-1
CASRLALFGPFVSGSAEQFF
TGTGCAAGTCGCTTAGCCCTGTTTGGCCCCTTCGTTAGCGGGAGTGCTGAGCAGTTCTTC
>few|TRBV18|-|TRBJ2-3
CASSPPLGELDTQYF
TGTGCCAGCTCACCTCCCCTAGGTGAACTAGATACGCAGTATTTT
>many|TRBV3-1|TRBD2|TRBJ2-1
CASRPSGRKRNEQFF
TGTGCCAGCAGACCTAGCGGGAGAAAGAGAAATGAGCAGTTCTTC
>many|TRBV10-3|TRBD1|TRBJ2-7
CAISGQGSYEQYF
TGTGCCATCAGTGGACAGGGCTCCTACGAGCAGTACTTC
>many|TRBV29-1|TRBD2|TRBJ2-7
CSGGLAEVGEQYF
TGCAGCGGAGGACTAGCCGAGGTCGGCGAGCAGTACTTC
>few|TRBV7-3|TRBD1|TRBJ1-1
CASSSTGGFTEAFF
TGTGCCAGCAGCTCGACAGGGGGCTTCACTGAAGCTTTCTTT
>many|TRBV3-2|-|TRBJ2-1
CASSTILAGAVRNEQFF
TGTGCCAGCAGTACAATATTAGCGGGAGCGGTCCGCAATGAGCAGTTCTTC
>-|TRBV14|-|TRBJ2-2
CASSLKISNTGELFF
TGTGCCAGCAGCCTTAAGATATCGAACACCGGGGAGCTGTTTTTT
>many|TRBV4-3|TRBD2|TRBJ2-5
CASSQSGGLETQYF
TGCGCCAGCAGCCAAAGCGGGGGGTTAGAGACCCAGTACTTC
>many|TRBV9|-|TRBJ1-2
CASSFGSNSNYGYTF
TGTGCCAGCAGCTTTGGGTCAAATTCTAACTATGGCTACACCTTC
>-|TRBV6-2/TRBV6-3|TRBD1|TRBJ1-1
CASSIGQGANTEAFF
TGTGCCAGCAGCATAGGACAGGGGGCGAACACTGAAGCTTTCTTT
>many|TRBV12-3/TRBV12-4|TRBD1|TRBJ2-1
CASSPGQGVGEQFF
TGTGCCAGCAGTCCGGGACAGGGAGTGGGTGAGCAGTTCTTC
>many|TRBV18|-|TRBJ2-5
CASSPPLQETQYF
TGTGCCAGCTCACCCCCTCTCCAAGAGACCCAGTACTTC
>few|TRBV20-1|-|TRBJ2-1
CSALPGSEGGNYNEQFF
TGCAGTGCACTACCAGGCTCTGAGGGCGGGAACTACAATGAGCAGTTCTTC